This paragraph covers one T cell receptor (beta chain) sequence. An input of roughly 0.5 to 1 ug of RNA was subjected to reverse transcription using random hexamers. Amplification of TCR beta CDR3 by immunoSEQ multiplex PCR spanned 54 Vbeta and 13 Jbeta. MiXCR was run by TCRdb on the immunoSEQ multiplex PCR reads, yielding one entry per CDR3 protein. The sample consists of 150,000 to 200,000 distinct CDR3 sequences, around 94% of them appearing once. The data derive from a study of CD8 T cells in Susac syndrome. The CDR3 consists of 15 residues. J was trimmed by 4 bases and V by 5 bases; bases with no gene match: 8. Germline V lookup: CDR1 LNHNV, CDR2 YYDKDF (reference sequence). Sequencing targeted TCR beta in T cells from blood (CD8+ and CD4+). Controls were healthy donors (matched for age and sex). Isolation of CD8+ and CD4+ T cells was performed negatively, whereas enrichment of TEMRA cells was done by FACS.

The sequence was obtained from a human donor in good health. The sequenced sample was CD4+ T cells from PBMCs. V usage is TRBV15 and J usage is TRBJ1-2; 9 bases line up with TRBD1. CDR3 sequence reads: CATSEGQGVIYGYTF. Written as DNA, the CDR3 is TGTGCCACCAGCGAGGGACAGGGAGTAATCTATGGCTACACCTTC. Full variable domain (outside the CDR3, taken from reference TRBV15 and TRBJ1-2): DAMVIQNPRYQVTQFGKPVTLSCSQTLNHNVMYWYQQKSSQAPKLLFHYYDKDFNNEADTPDNFQSRRPNTSFCFLDIRSPGLGDTAMYLCATSEGQGVIYGYTFGSGTRLTVV.